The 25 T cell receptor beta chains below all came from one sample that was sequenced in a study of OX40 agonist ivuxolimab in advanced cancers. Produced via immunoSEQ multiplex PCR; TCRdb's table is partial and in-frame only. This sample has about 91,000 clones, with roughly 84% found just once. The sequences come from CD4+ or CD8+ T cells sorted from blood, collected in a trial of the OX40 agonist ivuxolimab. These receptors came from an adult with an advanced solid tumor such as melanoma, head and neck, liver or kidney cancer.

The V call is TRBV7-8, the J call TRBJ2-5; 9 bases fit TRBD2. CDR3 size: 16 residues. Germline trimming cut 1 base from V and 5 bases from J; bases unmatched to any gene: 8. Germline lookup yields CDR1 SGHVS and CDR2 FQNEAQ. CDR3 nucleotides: TGTGCCAGCAGCTTAGTGGTCGCGGGGGGGGGTGAGACCCAGTACTTC. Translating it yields CASSLVVAGGGETQYF.

The CDR3 coding sequence is TGTGCCAGTAGTAAACAGGGGGCCTATGGCTACACCTTC. Translation: CASSKQGAYGYTF. The V and J genes are TRBV19 and TRBJ1-2; 9 bases fit TRBD1. With 4 bases clipped from V and 4 bases from J, the junction kept 1 base outside the gene matches. The CDR3 length is 13 residues. Germline lookup yields CDR1 LNHDA and CDR2 SQIVND (reference sequence).

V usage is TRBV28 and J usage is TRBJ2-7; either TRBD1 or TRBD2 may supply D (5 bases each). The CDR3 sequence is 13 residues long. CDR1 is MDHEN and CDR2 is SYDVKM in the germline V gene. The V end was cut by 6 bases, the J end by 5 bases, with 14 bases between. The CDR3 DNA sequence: TGTGCCAGCAGCCTAGGGACGGCCAACGAGCAGTACGTC. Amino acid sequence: CASSLGTANEQYV.

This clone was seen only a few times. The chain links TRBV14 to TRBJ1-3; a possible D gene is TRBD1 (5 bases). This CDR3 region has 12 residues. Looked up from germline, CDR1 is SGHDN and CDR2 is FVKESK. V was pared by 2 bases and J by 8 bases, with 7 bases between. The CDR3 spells CASSQQGHTIYF. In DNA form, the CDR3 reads TGTGCCAGCAGCCAACAGGGTCACACCATATATTTT. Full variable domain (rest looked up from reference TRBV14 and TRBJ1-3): EAGVTQFPSHSVIEKGQTVTLRCDPISGHDNLYWYRRVMGKEIKFLLHFVKESKQDESGMPNNRFLAERTGGTYSTLKVQPAELEDSGVYFCASSQQGHTIYFGEGSWLTVV.

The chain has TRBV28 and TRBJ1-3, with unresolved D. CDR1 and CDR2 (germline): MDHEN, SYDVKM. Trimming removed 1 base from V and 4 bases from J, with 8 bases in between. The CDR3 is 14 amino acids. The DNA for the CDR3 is TGTGCCAGCAGTTTATCGGCGGCAGGAAACACCATATATTTT. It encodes CASSLSAAGNTIYF.

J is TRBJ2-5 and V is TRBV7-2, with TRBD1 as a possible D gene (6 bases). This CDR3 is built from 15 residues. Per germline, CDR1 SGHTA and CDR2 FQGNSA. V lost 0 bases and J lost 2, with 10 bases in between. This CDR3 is CASSLAGTLQETQYF. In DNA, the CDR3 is TGTGCCAGCAGCTTAGCTGGGACATTACAAGAGACCCAGTACTTC. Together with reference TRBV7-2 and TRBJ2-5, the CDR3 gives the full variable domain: GAGVSQSPSNKVTEKGKDVELRCDPISGHTALYWYRQSLGQGLEFLIYFQGNSAPDKSGLPSDRFSAERTGGSVSTLTIQRTQQEDSAVYLCASSLAGTLQETQYFGPGTRLLVL.

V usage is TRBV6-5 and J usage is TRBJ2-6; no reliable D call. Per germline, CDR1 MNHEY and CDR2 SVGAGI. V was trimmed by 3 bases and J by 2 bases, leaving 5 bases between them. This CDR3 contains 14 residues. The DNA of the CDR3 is TGTGCCAGCAGTTATACTCCTGGGGCCAACGTCCTGACTTTC. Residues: CASSYTPGANVLTF.

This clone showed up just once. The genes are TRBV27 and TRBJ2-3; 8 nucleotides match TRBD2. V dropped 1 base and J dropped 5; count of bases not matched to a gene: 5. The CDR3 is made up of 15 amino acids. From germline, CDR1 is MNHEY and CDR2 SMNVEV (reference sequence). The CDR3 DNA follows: TGTGCCAGCAGTTTATGGCGGGGGGAGGGAGATACGCAGTATTTT. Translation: CASSLWRGEGDTQYF.

In DNA form, the CDR3 reads TGTGCCAGCAGCTTAGTAGGTGCATCCTACACCTTC. This sequence encodes CASSLVGASYTF. The V gene is TRBV7-2, the J gene TRBJ1-2; D remains ambiguous. The V gene lost 1 base and the J gene lost 10 bases, with 10 bases spanning the gap. The CDR3 consists of 12 residues. CDR1 and CDR2 (germline): SGHTA, FQGNSA. Based on the CDR3 plus reference TRBV7-2 and TRBJ1-2, the full variable domain is GAGVSQSPSNKVTEKGKDVELRCDPISGHTALYWYRQSLGQGLEFLIYFQGNSAPDKSGLPSDRFSAERTGGSVSTLTIQRTQQEDSAVYLCASSLVGASYTFGSGTRLTVV.

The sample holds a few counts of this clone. This CDR3 is CASSGGAVNNEKLFF. In DNA form, the CDR3 reads TGTGCCAGCAGTGGGGGGGCAGTCAATAATGAAAAACTGTTTTTT. The genes are TRBV25-1 and TRBJ1-4, with TRBD1 as a possible D gene (6 bases). The germline V gene encodes CDR1 MGHDK and CDR2 SYGVNS. CDR3 length equals 15 residues. V lost 4 bases and J 4 bases, leaving 13 bases between the germline ends.

CDR3 in amino acids: CASSYSGGVTYEQYF. The CDR3 DNA follows: TGTGCCAGCAGTTACTCGGGGGGTGTCACCTACGAGCAGTACTTC. The J gene is TRBJ2-7, the V gene TRBV6-6; perhaps TRBD2 as D (6 bases). This CDR3 region has 15 residues. Germline CDR1 reads MNHNY; CDR2 reads SVGAGI (reference sequence). V lost 0 bases to trimming and J lost 2 bases, with 11 bases between them.

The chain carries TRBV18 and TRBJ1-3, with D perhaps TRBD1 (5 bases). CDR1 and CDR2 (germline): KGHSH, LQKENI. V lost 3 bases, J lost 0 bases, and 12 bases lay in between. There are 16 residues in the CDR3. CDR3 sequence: CASSPPGRGSGNTIYF. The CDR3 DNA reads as TGTGCCAGCTCACCCCCGGGACGGGGCTCTGGAAACACCATATATTTT.

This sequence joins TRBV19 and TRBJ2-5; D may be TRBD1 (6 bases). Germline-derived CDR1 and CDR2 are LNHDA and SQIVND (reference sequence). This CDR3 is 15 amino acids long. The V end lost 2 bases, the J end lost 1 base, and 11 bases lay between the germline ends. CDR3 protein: CASSISRQAQETQYF. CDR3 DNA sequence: TGTGCCAGTAGTATATCCCGACAGGCCCAAGAGACCCAGTACTTC.

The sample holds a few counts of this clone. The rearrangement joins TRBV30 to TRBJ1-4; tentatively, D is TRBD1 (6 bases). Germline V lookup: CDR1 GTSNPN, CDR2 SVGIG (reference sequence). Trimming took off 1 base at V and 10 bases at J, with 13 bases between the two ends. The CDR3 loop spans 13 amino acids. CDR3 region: CAWSDQGIGKLFF. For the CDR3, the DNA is TGTGCCTGGAGTGACCAGGGGATAGGAAAACTGTTTTTT.

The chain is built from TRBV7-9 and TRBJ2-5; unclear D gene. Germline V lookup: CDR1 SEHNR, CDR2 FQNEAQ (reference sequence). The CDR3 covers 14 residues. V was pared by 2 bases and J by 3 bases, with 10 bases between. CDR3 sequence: CASSLWRDEETQYF. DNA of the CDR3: TGTGCCAGCAGCTTATGGAGAGATGAAGAGACCCAGTACTTC.

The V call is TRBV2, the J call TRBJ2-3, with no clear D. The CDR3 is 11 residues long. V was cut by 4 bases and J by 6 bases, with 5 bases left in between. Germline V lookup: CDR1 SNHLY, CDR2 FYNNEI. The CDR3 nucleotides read TGTGCCAGCAGTGTGATGGATACGCAGTATTTT. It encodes CASSVMDTQYF.

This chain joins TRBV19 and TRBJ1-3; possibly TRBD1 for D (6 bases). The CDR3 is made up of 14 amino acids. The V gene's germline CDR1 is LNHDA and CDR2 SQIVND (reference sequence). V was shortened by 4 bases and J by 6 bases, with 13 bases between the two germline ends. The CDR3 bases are TGTGCCAGTAGTACCGGACAGCTCCTAAACACCATATATTTT. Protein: CASSTGQLLNTIYF.

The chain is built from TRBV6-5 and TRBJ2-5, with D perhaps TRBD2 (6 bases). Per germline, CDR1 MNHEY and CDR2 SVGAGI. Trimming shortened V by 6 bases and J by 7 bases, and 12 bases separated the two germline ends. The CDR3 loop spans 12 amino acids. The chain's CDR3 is CASSGDSGTQYF. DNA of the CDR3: TGTGCCAGCAGCGGGGACTCCGGGACCCAGTACTTC.

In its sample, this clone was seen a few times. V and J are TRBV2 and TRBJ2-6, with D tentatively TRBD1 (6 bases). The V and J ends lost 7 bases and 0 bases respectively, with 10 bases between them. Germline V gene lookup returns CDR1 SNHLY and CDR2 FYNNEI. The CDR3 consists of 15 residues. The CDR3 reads CASKSGDSGANVLTF. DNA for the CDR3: TGTGCCAGCAAATCAGGGGACTCTGGGGCCAACGTCCTGACTTTC.

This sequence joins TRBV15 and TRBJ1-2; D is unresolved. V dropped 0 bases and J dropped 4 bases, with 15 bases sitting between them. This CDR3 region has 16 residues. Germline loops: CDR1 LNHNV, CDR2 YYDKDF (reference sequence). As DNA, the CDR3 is TGTGCCACCAGCAGAGATTTGGGTGGGCGCGGCTATGGCTACACCTTC. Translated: CATSRDLGGRGYGYTF.

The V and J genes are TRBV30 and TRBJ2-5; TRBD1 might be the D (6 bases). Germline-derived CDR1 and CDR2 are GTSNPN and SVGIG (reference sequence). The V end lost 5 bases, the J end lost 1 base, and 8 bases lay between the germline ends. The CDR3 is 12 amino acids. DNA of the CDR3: TGTGCCTGGGGACAGAGCCAAGAGACCCAGTACTTC. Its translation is CAWGQSQETQYF. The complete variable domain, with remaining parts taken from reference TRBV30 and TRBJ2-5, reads SQTIHQWPATLVQPVGSPLSLECTVEGTSNPNLYWYRQAAGRGLQLLFYSVGIGQISSEVPQNLSASRPQDRQFILSSKKLLLSDSGFYLCAWGQSQETQYFGPGTRLLVL.

The CDR3 region is CASSSRAGSSYEQYF. CDR3 coding DNA: TGTGCCAGCAGCTCTCGGGCGGGCAGTTCCTACGAGCAGTACTTC. The chain recombines TRBV7-2 with TRBJ2-7; tentative D call: TRBD2 (5 bases). Germline CDR1 SGHTA, CDR2 FQGNSA. This CDR3 region has 15 residues. V was cut by 4 bases and J by 1 base, with 14 bases left in between.

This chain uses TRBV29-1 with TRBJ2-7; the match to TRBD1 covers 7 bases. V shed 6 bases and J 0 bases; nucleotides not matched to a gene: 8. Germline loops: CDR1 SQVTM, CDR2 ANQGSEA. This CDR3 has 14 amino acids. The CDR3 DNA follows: TGCAGCGTGAGGATGACAGGGAACTCCTACGAGCAGTACTTC. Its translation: CSVRMTGNSYEQYF.

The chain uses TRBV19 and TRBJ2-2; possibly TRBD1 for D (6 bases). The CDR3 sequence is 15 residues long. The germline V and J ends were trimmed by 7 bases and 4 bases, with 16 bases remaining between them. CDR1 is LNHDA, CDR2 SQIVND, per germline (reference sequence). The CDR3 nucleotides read TGTGCCAGTAATACAGGTTTAGGGGGCACCGGGGAGCTGTTTTTT. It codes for CASNTGLGGTGELFF.

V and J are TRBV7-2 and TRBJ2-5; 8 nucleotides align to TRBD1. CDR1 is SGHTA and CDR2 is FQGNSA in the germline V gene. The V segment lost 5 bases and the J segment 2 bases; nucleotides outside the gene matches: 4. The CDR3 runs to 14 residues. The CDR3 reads CASSQDRVQETQYF. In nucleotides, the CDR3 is TGTGCCAGCAGCCAGGACAGGGTTCAAGAGACCCAGTACTTC. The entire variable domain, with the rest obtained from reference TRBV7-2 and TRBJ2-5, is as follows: GAGVSQSPSNKVTEKGKDVELRCDPISGHTALYWYRQSLGQGLEFLIYFQGNSAPDKSGLPSDRFSAERTGGSVSTLTIQRTQQEDSAVYLCASSQDRVQETQYFGPGTRLLVL.